This T cell receptor beta chain stems from a study of T-cell memory formation after mild COVID-19 (dated by TCRdb to 2020 to 2023). About the full investigation: TCR sequence clusters from the two donors were largely donor specific. In a couple of donors, T-cell clones that expanded and contracted after mild COVID-19 were tracked by sequencing TCRalpha and TCRbeta repertoires over time. The cohort comprised two young, previously healthy adult volunteers, one female and one male. What the study reported, not specific to this receptor: Only a couple of mild cases were covered by the study, and larger cohorts that include severe cases with pre-infection samples were considered necessary. The detection of some responding clones in pre-infection memory suggests that pre-existing cross-reactive memory T cells joined the SARS-CoV-2 response. SARS-CoV-2 specificity of the second-wave clones peaking on day 37 was not confirmed. Clones contracting from day 15 to 85 had balanced CD4/CD8 phenotypes, while a second wave expanding from day 15 to 37 was biased towards CD4+. Contracting CD4+ clones were located mainly in the CM and EM memory subsets, whereas CD8+ clones were found to be enriched in EMRA.

Sequencing used an Illumina NovaSeq 6000. cDNA libraries for TCRalpha and TCRbeta were prepared by 5'RACE using constant-segment primers, with sample barcodes and unique molecular identifiers added. RNA was extracted from every sample with Trizol reagent. Amplification of the libraries took two PCR steps, and the second step added a second sample barcode plus Illumina TruSeq adapters. Libraries were sequenced on an Illumina NovaSeq with 2 x 150 bp paired-end reads. Regarding the original processing steps: The reads were demultiplexed and collapsed into UMI-guided consensus sequences using migec v1.2.7. Using mixcr v2.1.11, UMI consensuses were aligned to TRA and TRB V and J templates and then assembled into clonotypes. A clonotype was counted as expanded or contracted only when both edgeR and NoisET called the clonotype significant, with the noise models trained on biological replicates. edgeR calls used a false discovery rate-adjusted p below 0.01 and a log2 fold-change threshold of 1. PCA with hierarchical clustering of max-normalized trajectories of the 1000 most abundant clonotypes was used as exploratory dynamics analysis. Each responding clone was given a CD4 or CD8 phenotype based on the CD4+ and CD8+ repertoires, which had been sequenced separately. The public reads were reanalyzed by TCRdb: fastp trimming at Q25, MiXCR alignment, in-frame beta chains only. Duplicate CDR3 protein sequences are folded into a single record with the most common DNA and genes. TCRdb's processing, not the study's, gives the V and J calls here. In all, the sample holds about 100,000 distinct CDR3 sequences, and 11% of those were seen once. More than 35% of the sample belongs to the ten largest clones.

The V and J ends are trimmed by 2 bases and 14 bases, leaving 24 bases between them. CDR1 SGHAT and CDR2 FQNNGV are derived from the germline V gene. Its CDR3 holds 15 amino acids, cysteine through phenylalanine. The read is trimmed to its CDR3 DNA, 45 bases read in frame from base 1. This clonotype was observed at least ten times. The clone's antigen remains unknown. The input lacks base qualities; no much larger clone sits a single base away. Ficoll-Paque density gradient centrifugation was used to isolate PBMCs. This chain joins TRBV11-2 to TRBJ2-5; 7 matching bases give a weak D call of TRBD2. Sequencing was done on a sample of PBMCs or a T cell subset sorted from them (not recorded which). The clonotype was recovered from a man younger than 30 who had mild COVID-19 (a few samples of this study predate the infection). The sample titles of this study are shuffled in the database, so cell type and time point are left out; the donor was told from shared clones. For the CDR3, the sequence is CASSLLGGGREGRYF. The base sequence is TGTGCCAGCAGCTTATTGGGCGGGGGCCGCGAGGGTCGATACTTC.